Here is one TCR beta chain with its context. From germline, CDR1 is MDHEN and CDR2 SYDVKM. The CDR3 is 18 amino acids. CD45RO-CCR7+CD27+CD95- characterized naive CD8+ T cells. These data belong to a study of CXCR3-negative and CXCR3-positive naive CD8 T cells. 5' RACE that incorporated UMI labels was used to prepare the TRB cDNA libraries. One entry per CDR3 protein, without DNA, is what TCRdb gives after re-calling the 5' RACE reads. This table holds approximately 66,000 distinct CDR3 sequences. Sequenced input: naive CXCR3- CD8+ T cells from blood. Documented subset: CD45RO-CCR7+CD27+CD95- naive CD8+ T cells lacking CXCR3 (TNR3-). This TCR derives from a human donor in good health. Some clones in this sample may be carry-over from other donors' samples. The gene calls are TRBV28 and TRBJ1-4; TCRdb gives TRBD1 as the D gene, but with no DNA this cannot be confirmed. The CDR3 is CASSPYPRGQLEGEKLFF. Variable domain in full (rest from reference TRBV28 and TRBJ1-4): DVKVTQSSRYLVKRTGEKVFLECVQDMDHENMFWYRQDPGLGLRLIYFSYDVKMKEKGDIPEGYSVSREKKERFSLILESASTNQTSMYLCASSPYPRGQLEGEKLFFGSGTQLSVL.